This T cell receptor beta chain came from a study of T cells in Graves' hyperthyroidism and ophthalmopathy. In this sample, this clonotype turned up many times. The TCR beta CDR3 regions underwent amplification using RNA transcripts as the source. Primed by the HTBI set, a first-round RT-PCR was run on the TCR CDR3. From the multiplex PCR reads, TCRdb called clonotypes with MiXCR, one entry per CDR3 protein. This table holds more than 250,000 distinct CDR3 sequences, 15% found once. V trimming: 4 bases; J trimming: 6 bases; junction bases outside the gene matches: 18. The CDR3 length is 18 residues. Per the germline V gene, CDR1 is SGHTA and CDR2 is FQGTGA. Patients were aged 18 to 65, had disease duration under 2 months, and had newly diagnosed hyperthyroidism. The study based diagnoses on clinical symptoms, serum thyroxine and TRAb, thyroid ultrasound and orbital computed tomography. Blood was drawn at first hyperthyroidism diagnosis, before any ophthalmopathy symptoms.

The chain couples TRBV7-3 to TRBJ2-1, with 7 bases aligning to TRBD2. The material sequenced was blood. This TCR was recovered from a woman aged 50 to 60 with Graves' hyperthyroidism that later progressed to Graves' ophthalmopathy. CDR3 nucleotides: TGTGCCAGCAGCTCAATCGAAAGCGGTAGCGGGTTCGGCAATGAGCAGTTCTTC. This sequence encodes CASSSIESGSGFGNEQFF.